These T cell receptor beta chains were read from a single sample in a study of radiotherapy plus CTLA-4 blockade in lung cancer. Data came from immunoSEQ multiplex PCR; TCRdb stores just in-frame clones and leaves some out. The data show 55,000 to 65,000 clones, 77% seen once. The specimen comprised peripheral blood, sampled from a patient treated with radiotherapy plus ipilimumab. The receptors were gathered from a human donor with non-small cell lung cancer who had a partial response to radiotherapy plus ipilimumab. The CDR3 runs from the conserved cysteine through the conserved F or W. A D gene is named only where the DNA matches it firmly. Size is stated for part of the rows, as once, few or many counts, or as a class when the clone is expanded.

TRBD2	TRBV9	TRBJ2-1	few	TGTGCCAGCAGCGTAGCTAGCGGGGGGGCGGATGAGCAGTTCTTC	CASSVASGGADEQFF
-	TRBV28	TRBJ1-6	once	TGTGCCAGCAGTTTGACCCGGGGGGTCTCTAATTCACCCCTCCACTTT	CASSLTRGVSNSPLHF
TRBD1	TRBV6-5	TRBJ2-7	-	TGTGCCAGCAGTTTTGACAGGGGGCCCACCCGAGAGCAGTACTTC	CASSFDRGPTREQYF
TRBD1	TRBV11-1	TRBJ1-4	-	TGTGCCAGCAGCGCCGGACAGGGGGCGCGTAATGAAAAACTGTTTTTT	CASSAGQGARNEKLFF
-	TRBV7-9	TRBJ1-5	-	TGTGCCAGCAGTCTCCGGGGGGATGATGGGCCCCAGCATTTT	CASSLRGDDGPQHF
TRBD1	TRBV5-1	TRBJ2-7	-	TGCGCCAGCAGCTTGGACGCCCGGGACAGGGGCTACGAGCAGTACTTC	CASSLDARDRGYEQYF
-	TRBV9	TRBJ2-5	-	TGTGCCAGCAGCGTAGAGGAGAAAGAGACCCAGTACTTC	CASSVEEKETQYF
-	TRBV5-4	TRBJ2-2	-	TGTGCCAGCAGCTTGGGCCGTGTGGCCCCGGGGACCGGGGAGCTGTTTTTT	CASSLGRVAPGTGELFF
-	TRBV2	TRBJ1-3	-	TGTGCCAGCAGTGAAAGGGGAAGCTCTGGAAACACCATATATTTT	CASSERGSSGNTIYF
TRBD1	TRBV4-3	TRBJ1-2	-	TGCGCCAGCAGCCAAGAAGCAGGGGGAGGTAACTATGGCTACACCTTC	CASSQEAGGGNYGYTF
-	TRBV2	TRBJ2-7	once	TGTGCCAGCAGTGGTGCCTGGGGGCTCGAGCAGTACTTC	CASSGAWGLEQYF
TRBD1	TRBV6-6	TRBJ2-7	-	TGTGCCAGCAGCTTCGGGACAGGGCCGCCCGAGCAGTACTTC	CASSFGTGPPEQYF
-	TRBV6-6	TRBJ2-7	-	TGTGCCAGCAGTTACCAGGGCCTCTACGAGCAGTACTTC	CASSYQGLYEQYF
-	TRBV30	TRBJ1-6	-	TGTGCCTGGAGTCCAGGTAGCTCCTATAATTCACCCCTCCACTTT	CAWSPGSSYNSPLHF
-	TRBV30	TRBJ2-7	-	TGTGCCTGGAGTGTAGCGAACGAGCAGTACTTC	CAWSVANEQYF
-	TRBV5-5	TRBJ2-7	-	TGTGCCAGCAGCTTGGATACAGGGCCCTACGAGCAGTACTTC	CASSLDTGPYEQYF
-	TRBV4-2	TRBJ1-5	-	TGTGCCAGCAGCCGCCAGATCAATCAGCCCCAGCATTTT	CASSRQINQPQHF
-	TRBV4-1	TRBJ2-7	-	TGCGCCAGCAGCCAAGATCCCGACAGCTACGAGCAGTACTTC	CASSQDPDSYEQYF
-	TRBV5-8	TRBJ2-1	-	TGTGCCAGCAGCACACACAGGGCAAATGAGCAGTTCTTC	CASSTHRANEQFF
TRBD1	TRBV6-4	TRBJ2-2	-	TGTGCCAGCAGTGCCGGGACAGGGGGCTCCGGGGAGCTGTTTTTT	CASSAGTGGSGELFF
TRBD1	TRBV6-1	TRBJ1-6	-	TGTGCCAGCAGTCCTTGGGACAGGGAAAATTCACCCCTCCACTTT	CASSPWDRENSPLHF
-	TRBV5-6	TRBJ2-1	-	TGTGCCAGCAGCTTGGCCCTACAGTACTACAATGAGCAGTTCTTC	CASSLALQYYNEQFF
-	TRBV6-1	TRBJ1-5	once	TGTGCCAGCAGTGAACGCAGGGGAGTAAATCAGCCCCAGCATTTT	CASSERRGVNQPQHF
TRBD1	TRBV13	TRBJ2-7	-	TGTGCCAGCAGCCATCAAACAGGGGACGAGCAGTACTTC	CASSHQTGDEQYF
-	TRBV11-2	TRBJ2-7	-	TGTGCCAGCAGCTTAGGAGGGACCTACGAGCAGTACTTC	CASSLGGTYEQYF
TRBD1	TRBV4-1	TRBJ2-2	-	TGCGCCAGCAGCCACTCCGGGACAGGGGCCGGGGAGCTGTTTTTT	CASSHSGTGAGELFF
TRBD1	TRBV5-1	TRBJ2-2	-	TGCGCCAGCAGCTTGGGTCGGACAGGGGGCATCGGGGAGCTGTTTTTT	CASSLGRTGGIGELFF
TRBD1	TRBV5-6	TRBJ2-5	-	TGTGCCAGCCTAGGACAGGGTATTTCGGAGACCCAGTACTTC	CASLGQGISETQYF
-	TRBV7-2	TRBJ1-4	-	TGTGCCAGCAGCAAAGGGGGGGCAGCTGAAAAACTGTTTTTT	CASSKGGAAEKLFF
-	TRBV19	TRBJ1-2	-	TGTGCCACCACCAGTTCTAACTATGGCTACACCTTC	CATTSSNYGYTF
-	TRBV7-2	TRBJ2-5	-	TGTGCCACTCGAGGGCAGGGGAAAGAGACCCAGTACTTC	CATRGQGKETQYF
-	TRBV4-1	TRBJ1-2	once	TGCGCCAGCAGCCAAGCTGACACCAACTATGGCTACACCTTC	CASSQADTNYGYTF
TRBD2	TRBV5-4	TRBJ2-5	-	TGTGCCAGCAGCCCGGGAGGGGGTGGGTCCCAAGAGACCCAGTACTTC	CASSPGGGGSQETQYF
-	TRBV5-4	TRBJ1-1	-	TGTGCCAGCAGCTTGCCAGTGAACACTGAAGCTTTCTTT	CASSLPVNTEAFF
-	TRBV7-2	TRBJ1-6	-	TGTGCCAGCAGCTTAGAAAGGCAGGGATCACCCCTCCACTTT	CASSLERQGSPLHF
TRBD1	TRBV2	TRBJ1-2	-	TGTGCCAGCAGTGAATTAGCAGGGGGCTATGGCTACACCTTC	CASSELAGGYGYTF
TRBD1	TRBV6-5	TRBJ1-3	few	TGTGCCAGCAGTCACAGGACAGGGGGACACACCATATATTTT	CASSHRTGGHTIYF
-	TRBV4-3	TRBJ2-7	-	TGCGCCAGCAGCCAGTACCGGGATACGGGCTACGAGCAGTACTTC	CASSQYRDTGYEQYF
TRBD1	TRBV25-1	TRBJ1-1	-	TGTGCCAGCAGTGTCGGGACAGGGGACACTGAAGCTTTCTTT	CASSVGTGDTEAFF
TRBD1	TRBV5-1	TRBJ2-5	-	TGCGCCAGCACTCTCACAGGGGAAGAGACCCAGTACTTC	CASTLTGEETQYF
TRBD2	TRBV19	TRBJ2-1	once	TGTGCCAGTAGTATATTCCTAGCGGGGAACAATGAGCAGTTCTTC	CASSIFLAGNNEQFF
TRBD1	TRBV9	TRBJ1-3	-	TGTGCCAGCAGCCCCTGGGACAGGGCTGGAAACACCATATATTTT	CASSPWDRAGNTIYF
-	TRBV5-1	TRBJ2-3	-	TGCGCCAGCAGCTTGGCCCAGTTTACAGATACGCAGTATTTT	CASSLAQFTDTQYF
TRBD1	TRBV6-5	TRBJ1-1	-	TGTGCCAGCAGGTCAGGGGGCACTGAAGCTTTCTTT	CASRSGGTEAFF
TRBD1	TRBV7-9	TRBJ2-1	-	TGTGCCAGCAGCTTAGGCCAGGGGGTCTACAATGAGCAGTTCTTC	CASSLGQGVYNEQFF
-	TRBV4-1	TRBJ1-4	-	TGCGCCAGCAGCCAGAGCGGGGATAAGGATGAAAAACTGTTTTTT	CASSQSGDKDEKLFF
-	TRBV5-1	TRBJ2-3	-	TGCGCCAGCAGCTTCTCAGGGTTCACAGATACGCAGTATTTT	CASSFSGFTDTQYF
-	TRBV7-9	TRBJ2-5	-	TGTGCCAGCAGCTTAGTCACGGTCGAGACCCAGTACTTC	CASSLVTVETQYF
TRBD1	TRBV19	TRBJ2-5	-	TGTGCCAGTAGTAAAGGACAGGGCTGGGAGACCCAGTACTTC	CASSKGQGWETQYF